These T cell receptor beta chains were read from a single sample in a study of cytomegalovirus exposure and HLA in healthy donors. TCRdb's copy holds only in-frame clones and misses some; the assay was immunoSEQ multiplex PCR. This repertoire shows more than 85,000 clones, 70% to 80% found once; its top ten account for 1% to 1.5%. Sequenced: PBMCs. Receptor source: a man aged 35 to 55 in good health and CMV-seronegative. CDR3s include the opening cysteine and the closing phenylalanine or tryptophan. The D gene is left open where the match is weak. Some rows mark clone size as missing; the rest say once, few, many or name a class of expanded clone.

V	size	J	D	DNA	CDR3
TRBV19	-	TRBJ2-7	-	TGTGCCAGTAGTATTGTAACAGGGAATGGAGGATACGAGCAGTACTTC	CASSIVTGNGGYEQYF
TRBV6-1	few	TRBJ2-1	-	TGTGCCAGCAGTCGCAGCGGAAGCTCCTACAATGAGCAGTTCTTC	CASSRSGSSYNEQFF
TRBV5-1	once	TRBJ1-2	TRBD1	TGCGCCAGCAGGGCCGGGACAGACTATGGCTACACCTTC	CASRAGTDYGYTF
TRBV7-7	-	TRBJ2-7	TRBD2	TGTGCCAGCAGCCTTGGACGGGGGGCCTACGAGCAGTACTTC	CASSLGRGAYEQYF
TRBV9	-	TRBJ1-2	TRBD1	TGTGCCAGCAGCGGTGGGACAGCTTCCTACTATGGCTACACCTTC	CASSGGTASYYGYTF
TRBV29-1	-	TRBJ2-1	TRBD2	TGCAGCGTGGAGGGAGGGGACGCGAGCTCCTACAATGAGCAGTTCTTC	CSVEGGDASSYNEQFF
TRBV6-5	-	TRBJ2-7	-	TGTGCCAGCAGTTACTCCGTTGCAGACGAGCAGTACTTC	CASSYSVADEQYF
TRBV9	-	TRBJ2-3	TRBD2	TGTGCCAGCAGCGTAGGGAGGTTTGGCGGGAGGCCAAGCACAGATACGCAGTATTTT	CASSVGRFGGRPSTDTQYF
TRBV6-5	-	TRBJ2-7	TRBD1	TGTGCCAGCAGTCGAACAGGGGTCCACGAGCAGTACTTC	CASSRTGVHEQYF
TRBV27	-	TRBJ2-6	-	TGTGCCAGCGGGCTGGGCGCCGTCCACGTCCTGACTTTC	CASGLGAVHVLTF
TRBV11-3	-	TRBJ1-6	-	TGTGCCAGCAGCTTAGATGCGGGAGGGAATTCACCCCTCCACTTT	CASSLDAGGNSPLHF
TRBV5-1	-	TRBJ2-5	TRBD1	TGCGCCAGCAGCCCGGGTGGCACAGGGGAGAGCGAAGAGACCCAGTACTTC	CASSPGGTGESEETQYF
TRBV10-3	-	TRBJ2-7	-	TGTGCCATCAGTGGTGGGGGGGCAAGCTACGAGCAGTACTTC	CAISGGGASYEQYF
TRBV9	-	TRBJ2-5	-	TGTGCCAGCAGCGTAGTTCCGGGGTCTCTTGAGGAGACCCAGTACTTC	CASSVVPGSLEETQYF
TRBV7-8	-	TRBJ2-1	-	TGTGCCAGCAGCTTAGCAGAAGGGGGCAATGAGCAGTTCTTC	CASSLAEGGNEQFF
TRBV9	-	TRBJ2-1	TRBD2	TGTGCCAGCAGCGCTAGCGGGGGGAACTACAATGAGCAGTTCTTC	CASSASGGNYNEQFF
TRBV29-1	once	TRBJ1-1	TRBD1	TGCAGCGTGGGGCAGGGGGATTTTTTGGACACTGAAGCTTTCTTT	CSVGQGDFLDTEAFF
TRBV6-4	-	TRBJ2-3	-	TGTGCCAGCAGTCTTCGTCTCTCGGATACGCAGTATTTT	CASSLRLSDTQYF
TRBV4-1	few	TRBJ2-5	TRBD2	TGCGCCAGCAGCCAAGGACTAGCTGGGGTTGAGACCCAGTACTTC	CASSQGLAGVETQYF
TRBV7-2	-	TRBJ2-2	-	TGTGCCAGCAGCTTATGGGGCCATGGGGAGCTGTTTTTT	CASSLWGHGELFF
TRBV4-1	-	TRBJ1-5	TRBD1	TGCGCCAGCAGCCATCTAGGACAGGGGGCCTATCAGCCCCAGCATTTT	CASSHLGQGAYQPQHF
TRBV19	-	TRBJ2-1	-	TGTGCCAGTAGTCTCCGGGACATATTAAATGAGCAGTTCTTC	CASSLRDILNEQFF
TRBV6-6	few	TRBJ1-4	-	TGTGCCAGCACCCCCCGGGGGGCAACTAATGAAAAACTGTTTTTT	CASTPRGATNEKLFF
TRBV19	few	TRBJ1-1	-	TGTGCCACAGGACAGTCAACGAACACTGAAGCTTTCTTT	CATGQSTNTEAFF
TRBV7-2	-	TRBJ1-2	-	TGTGCCAGCAGCTTAGCGGGGCTTTCCACTAACTATGGCTACACCTTC	CASSLAGLSTNYGYTF
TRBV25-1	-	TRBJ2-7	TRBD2	TGTGCAAGTCCGGGACTAGCGTTCGAGCAGTACTTC	CASPGLAFEQYF
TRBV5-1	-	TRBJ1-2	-	TGCGCCAGCAGCTCATACGGGGGAATAAGATATGGCTACACCTTC	CASSSYGGIRYGYTF
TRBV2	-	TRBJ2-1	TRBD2	TGTGCCAGCAGTGAAGTGGGACTAGCGGGAGTTGAGCAGTTCTTC	CASSEVGLAGVEQFF
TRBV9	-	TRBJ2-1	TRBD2	TGTGCCAGCAGCGTAGGCGGGAGGAGCGGCAATGAGCAGTTCTTC	CASSVGGRSGNEQFF
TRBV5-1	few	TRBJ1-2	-	TGCGCCAGCAGCCACGGGACTGTAGTTAACTATGGCTACACCTTC	CASSHGTVVNYGYTF
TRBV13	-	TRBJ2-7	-	TGTGCCAGCAGCCCGTCGGTACATTACGGGTACTACGAGCAGTACTTC	CASSPSVHYGYYEQYF
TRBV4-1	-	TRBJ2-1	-	TGCGCCAGCAGCCAAGATGGGGGCACCTACAATGAGCAGTTCTTC	CASSQDGGTYNEQFF
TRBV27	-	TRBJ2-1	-	TGTGCCAGCATGCGACAGGCCCCATCCTACAATGAGCAGTTCTTC	CASMRQAPSYNEQFF
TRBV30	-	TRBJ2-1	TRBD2	TGTGCTTCGGGGGGGCTAACGGTGCATGAGCAGTTCTTC	CASGGLTVHEQFF
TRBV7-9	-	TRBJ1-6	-	TGTGCCAGCAGCTTAGATGGCAACCCTAATTCACCCCTCCACTTT	CASSLDGNPNSPLHF
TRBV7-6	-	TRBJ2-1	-	TGTGCCAGCAGCTTAAGTCAGGTGCAATACAATGAGCAGTTCTTC	CASSLSQVQYNEQFF
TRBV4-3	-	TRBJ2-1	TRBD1	TGCGCCAGCAGCCAAGATGGGACAGGGACCAATGAGCAGTTCTTC	CASSQDGTGTNEQFF
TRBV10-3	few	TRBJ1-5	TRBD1	TGTGCCATCAGCCGACAGGGGCGAGGCAATCAGCCCCAGCATTTT	CAISRQGRGNQPQHF
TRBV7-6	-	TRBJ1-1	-	TGTGCCAGCAGCTTAGTGGACAGCCCTGAGGCTTTCTTT	CASSLVDSPEAFF
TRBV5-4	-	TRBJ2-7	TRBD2	TGTGCCAGCAGCTTGGGGCTAGCGGGAGATCCCCTCTACGAGCAGTACTTC	CASSLGLAGDPLYEQYF
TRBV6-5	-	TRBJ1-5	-	TGTGCCAGCAAGGACAGCGGCAATCAGCCCCAGCATTTT	CASKDSGNQPQHF
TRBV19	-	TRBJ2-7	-	TGTGCCACCTCCTTGGGACTCCACGGCTACGAGCAGTACTTC	CATSLGLHGYEQYF
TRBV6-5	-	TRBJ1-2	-	TGTGCCAGCAGTCGGACAGCTACCTATGGCTACACCTTC	CASSRTATYGYTF
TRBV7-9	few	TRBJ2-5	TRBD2	TGTGCCAGCAGCCCCGATTTCTTAGCGGGGCCCCAAGAGACCCAGTACTTC	CASSPDFLAGPQETQYF